Below, 25 T cell receptor beta chains from the same sample are listed, as sequenced in a study of CD8 T cells in Susac syndrome. The RNA, about 0.5 to 1 ug, was put through reverse transcription using random hexamers. TCRdb redid the calling of the immunoSEQ multiplex PCR reads with MiXCR, one entry per CDR3 protein. The sample records about 150,000 distinct CDR3 sequences, around 95% being singletons. The material sequenced was CD8+ T cells from PBMCs. The source of these receptors is a human donor with multiple sclerosis.

The J gene is TRBJ2-1, the V gene TRBV25-1; 7 bases agree with TRBD1. The V and J ends lost 3 bases and 4 bases, in that order; junction bases with no gene match: 6. The length of the CDR3 is 15 residues. The germline V gene has CDR1 MGHDK and CDR2 SYGVNS. The CDR3: CASSDDREQYNEQFF. The CDR3 DNA follows: TGTGCCAGCAGTGACGACAGGGAACAATACAATGAGCAGTTCTTC.

The chain joins TRBV24-1 to TRBJ1-2, with TRBD1 matching 9 bases. The germline V gene encodes CDR1 KGHDR and CDR2 SFDVKD. The CDR3 is made up of 13 amino acids. Trimming cost V 10 bases and J 0 bases; bases outside gene matches: 2. The CDR3 coding sequence is TGTGCCACTAGGGACAGGGCTAACTATGGCTACACCTTC. Translating it yields CATRDRANYGYTF.

V and J are TRBV2 and TRBJ1-5, with 7 bases lining up with TRBD1. CDR3 length: 15 residues. From germline, CDR1 is SNHLY and CDR2 FYNNEI. J gave up 0 bases and V 6 bases, and 5 bases lay outside the gene matches. The CDR3 is CASSQTGHSNQPQHF. The CDR3 DNA is TGTGCCAGCAGCCAGACAGGGCATAGCAATCAGCCCCAGCATTTT.

The rearrangement uses TRBV14 and TRBJ2-1, with D perhaps matching TRBD2 (6 bases). In germline, CDR1 is SGHDN, CDR2 FVKESK. This CDR3 region has 17 residues. V lost 0 bases, J lost 5 bases, and 17 bases lay in between. The CDR3, as DNA: TGTGCCAGCAGCCAAGACAGGCGGAGGGGAGAAAACAATGAGCAGTTCTTC. Translation gives CASSQDRRRGENNEQFF.

The chain employs TRBV6-2 or TRBV6-3 and TRBJ2-1; 9 bases match TRBD1. After removal of 6 bases from V and 8 bases from J, the junction contained 11 bases not matched to a gene. There are 15 residues in the CDR3. Germline CDR1 reads MNHEY; CDR2 reads SVGEGT. The CDR3 protein is CASRLGQGIGDEQFF. The CDR3 bases are TGTGCCAGCAGGCTGGGACAGGGAATCGGCGATGAGCAGTTCTTC.

The CDR3 spells CASSFGSRGTEAFF. The CDR3 DNA sequence: TGTGCCAGCAGCTTCGGATCGCGGGGCACTGAAGCTTTCTTT. The rearrangement joins TRBV5-6 to TRBJ1-1; D is uncertain. The CDR3 has 14 residues. The ends were cut back, 2 bases at V and 4 bases at J, with 12 bases in the middle. Germline V gene lookup returns CDR1 SGHDT and CDR2 YYEEEE.

V is TRBV9 and J is TRBJ2-3; TRBD2 aligns across 7 bases. The germline gives CDR1 SGDLS, CDR2 YYNGEE. The CDR3 is 17 residues long. The ends lost 1 base at V and 4 bases at J; junction bases unmatched: 12. The CDR3 bases are TGTGCCAGCAGCGTACCACGAGGCGGGGGTTATCCAGATACGCAGTATTTT. Protein product: CASSVPRGGGYPDTQYF.

The genes are TRBV19 and TRBJ2-4; D may be TRBD1 or TRBD2 (5 bases each). V was shortened by 5 bases and J by 8 bases, with 16 bases between the two germline ends. Germline values: CDR1 LNHDA, CDR2 SQIVND (reference sequence). The CDR3 sequence is 14 residues long. CDR3 protein: CASSPTGPMDIQYF. The CDR3 nucleotides are TGTGCCAGTAGTCCAACGGGGCCCATGGACATTCAGTACTTC.

The chain has TRBV6-2 or TRBV6-3 and TRBJ2-5; no firm D call. CDR3 size: 13 residues. Trimming took off 8 bases at V and 2 bases at J, with 12 bases between the two ends. Germline V gene sequence: CDR1 MNHEY, CDR2 SVGEGT. The CDR3 reads CASGTEIQETQYF. CDR3 nucleotide sequence: TGTGCCAGCGGAACAGAGATTCAAGAGACCCAGTACTTC.

This chain joins TRBV20-1 and TRBJ2-3, with a weak D call TRBD2 (5 bases). The CDR3 runs to 11 residues. Germline-derived CDR1 and CDR2 are DFQATT and SNEGSKA (reference sequence). The V gene lost 3 bases and the J gene lost 5 bases, with 6 bases spanning the gap. CDR3 nucleotides: TGCAGTGCTAGGAGGGTAGATACGCAGTATTTT. This codes for CSARRVDTQYF.

The chain joins TRBV7-2 to TRBJ1-2; D gene uncertain. Germline assignment: CDR1 SGHTA and CDR2 FQGNSA. The CDR3 length is 13 residues. The V gene lost 3 bases and the J gene lost 8 bases, with 13 bases spanning the gap. The CDR3 sequence: CASSFGRSGGYTF. The DNA of the CDR3 is TGTGCCAGCAGCTTTGGACGTTCGGGGGGCTACACCTTC.

The J gene is TRBJ1-1, the V gene TRBV14; possibly TRBD1 for D (6 bases). The V end was cut by 0 bases, the J end by 3 bases, with 14 bases between. Germline lookup yields CDR1 SGHDN and CDR2 FVKESK. The CDR3 consists of 16 residues. This CDR3 reads CASSQDYRDVHTEAFF. The CDR3 coding sequence is TGTGCCAGCAGCCAAGATTACAGGGATGTACACACTGAAGCTTTCTTT.

This chain joins TRBV27 and TRBJ1-4; D remains unclear. This CDR3 has 17 residues. The V gene's germline CDR1 is MNHEY and CDR2 SMNVEV (reference sequence). V dropped 2 bases and J dropped 7 bases, with 20 bases sitting between them. The CDR3 is CASSLQGATTWGEKLFF. The CDR3 coding sequence is TGTGCCAGCAGTTTACAAGGCGCGACAACTTGGGGTGAAAAACTGTTTTTT.

The chain combines TRBV5-8 with TRBJ2-3; the match to TRBD1 covers 8 bases. The V and J ends lost 0 bases and 4 bases, in that order; junction bases with no gene match: 10. CDR1 SGHTS and CDR2 YDEGEE come from the germline V gene. The CDR3 contains 17 residues. This chain's CDR3 is CASSLAVEDRVADTQYF. The DNA of the CDR3 is TGTGCCAGCAGCTTGGCGGTAGAGGACAGGGTCGCAGATACGCAGTATTTT.

CDR3 in DNA: TGTGCCAGCAGCTTACTACAGAAGAGCTCCTACGAGCAGTACTTC. Translation: CASSLLQKSSYEQYF. The rearrangement links TRBV11-1 to TRBJ2-7; D ambiguous. Trimming stripped 2 bases from V and 0 bases from J, with 11 bases between. CDR3 length: 15 amino acids. Germline CDR1 and CDR2: SGHAT and FQDESV (reference sequence).

This chain links TRBV27 with TRBJ1-1, with a weak D call TRBD1 (6 bases). Germline V CDR1 and CDR2: MNHEY, SMNVEV (reference sequence). The CDR3 has 15 amino acids. Trimming stripped 6 bases from V and 4 bases from J, with 18 bases between. The CDR3 DNA follows: TGTGCCAGCAGCGTGGGGGCCTTGGCTCCCACTGAAGCTTTCTTT. Protein: CASSVGALAPTEAFF.

The genes are TRBV7-3 and TRBJ2-3, with D tentatively TRBD2 (7 bases). Trimming shortened V by 5 bases and J by 5 bases, and 17 bases separated the two germline ends. The CDR3 runs 15 residues. Germline CDR1 and CDR2: SGHTA and FQGTGA. The CDR3 DNA follows: TGTGCCAGCAGCCCTATGCCGGGGGGCTTAGATACGCAGTATTTT. Translation gives CASSPMPGGLDTQYF.

The chain joins TRBV10-3 to TRBJ2-7; D may be TRBD1 or TRBD2 (5 bases each). The V end was cut by 10 bases, the J end by 7 bases, with 17 bases between. The CDR3 contains 12 residues. Germline CDR1 and CDR2: ENHRY and SYGVKD. The CDR3 coding sequence is TGTGCCACCGGATCCGGGACCCCAGAGCAGTACTTC. Amino acids: CATGSGTPEQYF.

The rearrangement links TRBV3-1 to TRBJ2-2; 7 positions agree with TRBD1. The CDR3 spans 14 residues. Germline CDR1 LGHDT, CDR2 YNNKEL (reference sequence). Trimming at V came to 4 bases and at J to 3 bases, leaving 2 bases not matched to a gene. In nucleotides, the CDR3 is TGTGCCAGCAGCCCAGACAGGGACACCGGGGAGCTGTTTTTT. This translates into CASSPDRDTGELFF.

The rearrangement uses TRBV5-6 and TRBJ2-7; D gene ambiguous. Germline CDR1 and CDR2: SGHDT and YYEEEE. V lost 1 base and J 5 bases, leaving 16 bases between the germline ends. The CDR3 runs to 15 residues. The CDR3 reads CASSLYRRDSDEQYF. The CDR3 DNA follows: TGTGCCAGCAGCTTGTACCGAAGAGATTCCGACGAGCAGTACTTC.

The chain has TRBV3-1 and TRBJ2-1; TRBD2 matches 7 bases. This CDR3 is 16 amino acids long. The V segment lost 3 bases and the J segment 5 bases; nucleotides outside the gene matches: 10. The germline gives CDR1 LGHDT, CDR2 YNNKEL (reference sequence). The CDR3 DNA sequence: TGTGCCAGCAGCCATGCGGGGCGGGGGAGAAACAATGAGCAGTTCTTC. Translated, it gives CASSHAGRGRNNEQFF.

The gene calls are TRBV29-1 and TRBJ2-2, with D possibly being TRBD1 or TRBD2 (6 bases each). The CDR3 consists of 15 residues. V was trimmed by 5 bases and J by 3 bases, leaving 16 bases between them. In germline, CDR1 is SQVTM, CDR2 ANQGSEA. The chain's CDR3 is CSVLGHGEDTGELFF. The CDR3 coding sequence is TGCAGCGTTCTGGGACACGGGGAGGACACCGGGGAGCTGTTTTTT.

This chain joins TRBV28 and TRBJ2-4; D is undetermined. This CDR3 has 13 residues. Germline CDR1 reads MDHEN; CDR2 reads SYDVKM. Trimming stripped 2 bases from V and 0 bases from J, with 2 bases between. CDR3 residues: CASSLIAKNIQYF. The CDR3, as DNA: TGTGCCAGCAGTTTAATAGCCAAAAACATTCAGTACTTC.

This clonotype has only one observation. CDR3 DNA sequence: TGCGCCAGCAGCGCCAAGGGTAGCTCCTACGAGCAGTACTTC. Translated: CASSAKGSSYEQYF. J is TRBJ2-7 and V is TRBV5-1, with D hard to call. The CDR3 is 14 amino acids. Germline V CDR1 and CDR2: SGHRS, YFSETQ. V was trimmed by 4 bases and J by 0 bases, leaving 11 bases between them.

V gene TRBV11-2 combines with J gene TRBJ2-4; D gene unclear. There are 15 residues in the CDR3. Germline loops: CDR1 SGHAT, CDR2 FQNNGV. The germline V and J ends were trimmed by 5 bases and 1 base, with 12 bases remaining between them. The CDR3 loop reads CASSRTLGAKNIQYF. The CDR3 DNA reads TGTGCCAGCAGCCGTACGTTGGGGGCCAAAAACATTCAGTACTTC. The whole variable domain, filled in from reference TRBV11-2 and TRBJ2-4, reads EAGVAQSPRYKIIEKRQSVAFWCNPISGHATLYWYQQILGQGPKLLIQFQNNGVVDDSQLPKDRFSAERLKGVDSTLKIQPAKLEDSAVYLCASSRTLGAKNIQYFGAGTRLSVL.